This entry lists 7 T cell receptor beta chains sequenced from one sample in a study of tumor and adjacent non-tumor tissue in lung cancer. A modified ARM-PCR protocol with three rounds of nested PCR amplified TCRbeta. TCRdb redid the calling of the multiplex PCR reads with MiXCR, one entry per CDR3 protein. The data hold about 93,000 distinct CDR3 sequences, with 65% to 75% observed a single time. RNA was extracted from bulk tissue without any cell sorting. Material: lung tumor tissue. Every receptor here comes from a man in his fifties or sixties with non-small cell lung cancer.

This clonotype occurred many times. The V gene is TRBV20-1, the J gene TRBJ2-1; 7 bases are a match to TRBD2. Germline assignment: CDR1 DFQATT and CDR2 SNEGSKA (reference sequence). The ends lost 2 bases at V and 9 bases at J; junction bases unmatched: 13. The CDR3 runs 15 residues. For the CDR3, the DNA is TGCAGTGCTAGATGGGGTACTAGCGTGGGTGGTGAGCAGTTCTTC. Its protein product is CSARWGTSVGGEQFF.

The table lists this clonotype with many counts. The rearrangement joins TRBV5-1 to TRBJ2-7; TRBD2 matches at 8 bases. V lost 2 bases to trimming and J lost 2 bases; unmatched junction nucleotides: 3. This CDR3 is built from 14 residues. Germline lookup yields CDR1 SGHRS and CDR2 YFSETQ. The CDR3 DNA reads TGCGCCAGCAGCTTTTCGGGGGGGGCCTACGAGCAGTACTTC. It translates to CASSFSGGAYEQYF.

On this clonotype: Without the conserved terminal phenylalanine or tryptophan, this CDR3 likely stems from a read error. The chain joins TRBV12-5 to TRBJ2-1; 8 nucleotides line up with TRBD1. The CDR3 runs to 14 residues. In germline, CDR1 is LGHNT, CDR2 FRNRAP. In DNA, the CDR3 is TGTGCTAGTGTCCCGGACAGGGTCTACAACGAGCAGTTCTTA. Translation: CASVPDRVYNEQFL.

This clonotype was observed a handful of times. A read error is possible here, since a much larger clone lies one base away. The J gene is TRBJ2-3, the V gene TRBV4-1; TRBD2 matches 12 bases. Germline V lookup: CDR1 MGHRA, CDR2 YSYEKL. The length of the CDR3 is 15 residues. Germline trimming cut 4 bases from V and 5 bases from J; bases unmatched to any gene: 4. Written as DNA, the CDR3 is TGCGCCAGCAGCCGGACTAGCGGGGTGATAGATACGCAGTATTTT. This codes for CASSRTSGVIDTQYF.

A word on this clonotype: At one end, the junction sequence differs from germline, possibly due to a read error. The J gene is TRBJ2-1, the V gene TRBV11-2; 8 positions match TRBD1. Germline-derived CDR1 and CDR2 are SGHAT and FQNNGV. CDR3 size: 16 residues. In DNA form, the CDR3 reads TGTGCCAGCAGCTTTCTCCAGGGGGCGCGGGCCGATGAGCACTTCTTC. This sequence encodes CASSFLQGARADEHFF.

Note on this clonotype: Sequence at one end of the junction differs from germline and may be a read error. The V call is TRBV6-5, the J call TRBJ2-7, with D hard to call. CDR1 and CDR2 from the germline V gene are MNHEY and SVGAGI. This CDR3 has 14 amino acids. CDR3 protein: CASRRPGTLYEQYF. DNA of the CDR3: TGTGCCAGCAGACGGCCAGGCACCCTCTACGAGCAATACTTC.

Details on this clonotype: A much larger clone is a single base away; this may be a read error. This sequence joins TRBV21-1 and TRBJ2-2; the DNA was not used to check the table's D call, TRBD1. TRBV21-1 is annotated as a pseudogene. The CDR3 length is 13 residues. The CDR3 nucleotides read TGTGCCAGCAGCCAGGGGGCGGCCCGGGAGCTGTTTTTT. Translation gives CASSQGAARELFF.